Listed below are T cell receptor beta chains from one sample, sequenced in a study of cytomegalovirus exposure and HLA in healthy donors. The repertoire was sequenced with immunoSEQ multiplex PCR; TCRdb's copy has only in-frame clones and lacks some. The data hold around 99,000 clones, with over 65% observed a single time. Sequencing was performed on PBMCs. Receptors were obtained from a man aged 40-50 years in good health and CMV-seronegative. The CDR3 runs from the conserved cysteine through the conserved F or W. The order of the fields is clone size, V gene, J gene, D gene, CDR3 protein, CDR3 DNA. A D gene is named only where the DNA matches it firmly. Clone size is given for some rows only: seen once, a few or many times, or a class if the clone is expanded.

.,TRBV5-1,TRBJ2-5,TRBD1,CASSLQGQGQETQYF,TGCGCCAGCAGCCTGCAGGGACAGGGCCAAGAGACCCAGTACTTC
.,TRBV6-5,TRBJ2-3,TRBD2,CASRLAGGQADTQYF,TGTGCCAGCAGGCTAGCGGGGGGGCAGGCAGATACGCAGTATTTT
.,TRBV6-1,TRBJ1-5,.,CASIAGGNQPQHF,TGTGCCAGCATCGCAGGGGGCAATCAGCCCCAGCATTTT
once,TRBV18,TRBJ1-1,.,CASSPGSGTEAFF,TGTGCCAGCTCACCAGGTAGCGGAACTGAAGCTTTCTTT
once,TRBV11-2,TRBJ1-6,TRBD1,CASSSKDRADNSPLHF,TGTGCCAGCAGCTCGAAGGACAGGGCGGATAATTCACCCCTCCACTTT
few,TRBV30,TRBJ1-5,.,CAWRGQDNQPQHF,TGTGCCTGGAGGGGGCAGGACAATCAGCCCCAGCATTTT
.,TRBV19,TRBJ1-6,.,CASSKLDADNSPLHF,TGTGCCAGTAGTAAGCTTGACGCGGATAATTCACCCCTCCACTTT
few,TRBV30,TRBJ2-3,.,CAWNRDSTDTQYF,TGTGCCTGGAACAGGGATTCCACAGATACGCAGTATTTT
few,TRBV2,TRBJ2-7,TRBD1,CASTEGTGSYEQYF,TGTGCCAGCACCGAAGGGACAGGTTCCTACGAGCAGTACTTC
.,TRBV4-2,TRBJ2-7,TRBD1,CASSQEGQGAYEQYF,TGTGCCAGCAGCCAAGAGGGGCAGGGGGCCTACGAGCAGTACTTC
.,TRBV13,TRBJ2-5,TRBD2,CASSLRLAGVGQETQYF,TGTGCCAGCAGCCTACGACTAGCGGGGGTTGGGCAAGAGACCCAGTACTTC